This T cell receptor (beta chain) was found in a study of blood T cell repertoires in COVID-19. Living in 24 US areas, the participants were between 18 and 89 years of age. Two negative PCRs, clearance, or symptom resolution were required of recovered Cohort 3 donors. CDR3 length: 16 amino acids. Germline loops: CDR1 LGHNA, CDR2 YSLEER. The junction had 6 bases not matched to a gene; V was cut back by 0 bases and J by 7 bases. As processed by the authors: It was from reference gene primer amplification that nucleated cell counts were estimated. Profiled with immunoSEQ multiplex PCR; TCRdb holds only in-frame clones, not every one. V and J calls and clone size are as listed in that table; D and trimming were resolved from the DNA. This table holds under 350,000 clones, roughly nine tenths found once.

The TCR sequence derives from a man aged 60 to 69 who had recovered from COVID-19. This chain links TRBV4-3 with TRBJ2-2; 9 bases fit TRBD2. Sequenced: PBMCs or T cells enriched from blood (not recorded which). The CDR3 loop is CASSQDELAGRGELFF. The DNA of the CDR3 is TGCGCCAGCAGCCAAGATGAGCTAGCGGGGCGCGGGGAGCTGTTTTTT.